The sequence of this T cell receptor (beta chain) was determined in a study of T cells in Graves' hyperthyroidism and ophthalmopathy. The CDR3 regions of TCR beta were amplified from RNA transcripts. Primed by the HTBI set, a first-round RT-PCR was run on the TCR CDR3. TCRdb fed the multiplex PCR reads into MiXCR, producing one record per CDR3 protein. The sample holds some 600,000 distinct CDR3 sequences; approximately 13% are singletons and the top ten take 5.8%. Findings of the study overall: Expanded thyroid clonotypes (above 0.001) were mostly also found in blood.

This clonotype was recorded at least ten times. Its specificity is not known. Per germline, CDR1 MDHEN and CDR2 SYDVKM. Trimming took off 2 bases at V and 5 bases at J, with 12 bases between the two ends. The CDR3 has 14 amino acids. Specimen: blood. V and J are TRBV28 and TRBJ1-1; maybe TRBD1 (6 bases). This TCR was recovered from a woman aged 30 to 39 with Graves' hyperthyroidism that later progressed to Graves' ophthalmopathy. CDR3 region: CASSLGGGGTEAFF. In DNA form, the CDR3 reads TGTGCCAGCAGTTTAGGGGGCGGTGGGACTGAAGCTTTCTTT. The full variable domain, in which reference TRBV28 and TRBJ1-1 provide the parts outside the CDR3, is DVKVTQSSRYLVKRTGEKVFLECVQDMDHENMFWYRQDPGLGLRLIYFSYDVKMKEKGDIPEGYSVSREKKERFSLILESASTNQTSMYLCASSLGGGGTEAFFGQGTRLTVV.